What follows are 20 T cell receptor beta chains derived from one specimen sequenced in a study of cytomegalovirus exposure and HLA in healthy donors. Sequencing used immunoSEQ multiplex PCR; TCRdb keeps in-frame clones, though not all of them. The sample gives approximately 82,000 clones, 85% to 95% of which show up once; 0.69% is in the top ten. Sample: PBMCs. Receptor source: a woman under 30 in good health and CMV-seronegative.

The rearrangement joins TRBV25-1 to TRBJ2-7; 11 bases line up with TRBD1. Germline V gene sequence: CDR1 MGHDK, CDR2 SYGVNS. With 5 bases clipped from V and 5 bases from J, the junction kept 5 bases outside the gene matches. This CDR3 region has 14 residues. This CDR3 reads CASSKDRGRDEQYF. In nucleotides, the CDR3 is TGTGCCAGCAGTAAGGACAGGGGGCGGGACGAGCAGTACTTC.

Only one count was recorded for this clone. CDR3 sequence (DNA): TGTGCCAGCCCTCCCAGGGGGCGGAACACTGAAGCTTTCTTT. Translated, it gives CASPPRGRNTEAFF. The chain recombines TRBV28 with TRBJ1-1, with 8 bases that match TRBD1. J gave up 1 base and V 8 bases, and 6 bases lay outside the gene matches. The CDR3 sequence is 14 residues long. Germline V gives CDR1 MDHEN, CDR2 SYDVKM.

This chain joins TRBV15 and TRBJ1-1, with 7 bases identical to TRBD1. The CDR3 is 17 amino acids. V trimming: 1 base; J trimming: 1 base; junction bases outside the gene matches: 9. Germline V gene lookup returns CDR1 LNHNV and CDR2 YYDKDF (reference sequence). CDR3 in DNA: TGTGCCACCAGCAGAGCCGCGGACAGGATAGGGAACACTGAAGCTTTCTTT. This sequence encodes CATSRAADRIGNTEAFF.

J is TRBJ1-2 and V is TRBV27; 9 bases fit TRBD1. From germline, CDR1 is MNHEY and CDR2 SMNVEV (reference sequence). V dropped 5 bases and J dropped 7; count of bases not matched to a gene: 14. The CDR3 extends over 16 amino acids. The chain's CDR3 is CASSTDPRDRERGYTF. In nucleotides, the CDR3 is TGTGCCAGCAGTACCGACCCCCGGGACAGGGAGCGTGGCTACACCTTC.

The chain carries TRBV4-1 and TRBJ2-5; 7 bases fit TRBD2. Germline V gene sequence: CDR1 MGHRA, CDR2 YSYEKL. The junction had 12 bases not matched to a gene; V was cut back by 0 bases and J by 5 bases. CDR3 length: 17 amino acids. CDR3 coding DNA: TGCGCCAGCAGCCAAGATACAGCGGGACGCCTCGGGGAGACCCAGTACTTC. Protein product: CASSQDTAGRLGETQYF.

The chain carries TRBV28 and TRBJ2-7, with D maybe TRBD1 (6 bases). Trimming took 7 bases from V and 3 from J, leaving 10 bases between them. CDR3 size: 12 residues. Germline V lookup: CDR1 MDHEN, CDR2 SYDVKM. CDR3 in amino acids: CASTGHLYEQYF. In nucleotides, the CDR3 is TGTGCCAGCACGGGACACCTCTACGAGCAGTACTTC.

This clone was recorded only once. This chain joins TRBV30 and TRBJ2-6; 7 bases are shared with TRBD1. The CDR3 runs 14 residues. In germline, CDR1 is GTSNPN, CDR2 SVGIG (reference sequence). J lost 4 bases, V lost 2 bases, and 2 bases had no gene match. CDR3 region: CAWSTGAGANVLTF. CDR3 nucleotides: TGTGCCTGGAGTACAGGGGCCGGGGCCAACGTCCTGACTTTC.

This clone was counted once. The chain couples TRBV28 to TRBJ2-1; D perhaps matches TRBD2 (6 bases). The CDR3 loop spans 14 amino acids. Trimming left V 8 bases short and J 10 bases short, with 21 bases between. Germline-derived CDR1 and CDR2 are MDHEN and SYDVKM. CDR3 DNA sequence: TGTGCCAGCCTTCCTGGGACTTCTCCCCCAGAGCAGTTCTTC. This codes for CASLPGTSPPEQFF.

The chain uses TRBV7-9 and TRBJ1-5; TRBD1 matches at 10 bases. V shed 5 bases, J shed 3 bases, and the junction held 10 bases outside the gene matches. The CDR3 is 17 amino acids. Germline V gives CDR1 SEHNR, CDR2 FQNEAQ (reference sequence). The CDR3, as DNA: TGTGCCAGCAGCGACACGGTTGGGACAGGGGCCAATCAGCCCCAGCATTTT. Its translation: CASSDTVGTGANQPQHF.

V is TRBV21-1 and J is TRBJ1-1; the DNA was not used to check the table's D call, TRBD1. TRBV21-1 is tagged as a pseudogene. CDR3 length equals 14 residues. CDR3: CASSPGQGYAEAFF. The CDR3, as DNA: TGTGCCAGCAGCCCGGGACAGGGCTACGCTGAAGCTTTCTTT.

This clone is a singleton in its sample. The CDR3 DNA reads TGTGCCAGCAGCGCACCCTTGACAGGGGGAAACACCATATATTTT. This codes for CASSAPLTGGNTIYF. The chain carries TRBV9 and TRBJ1-3; 7 bases fit TRBD1. J lost 4 bases, V lost 3 bases, and 7 bases had no gene match. The length of the CDR3 is 15 residues. CDR1 and CDR2 from the germline V gene are SGDLS and YYNGEE.

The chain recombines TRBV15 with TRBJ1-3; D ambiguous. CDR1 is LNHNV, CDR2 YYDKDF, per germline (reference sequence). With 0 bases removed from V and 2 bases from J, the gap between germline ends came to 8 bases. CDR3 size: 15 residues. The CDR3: CATSRERGTGNTIYF. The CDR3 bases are TGTGCCACCAGCAGAGAGCGGGGAACTGGAAACACCATATATTTT.

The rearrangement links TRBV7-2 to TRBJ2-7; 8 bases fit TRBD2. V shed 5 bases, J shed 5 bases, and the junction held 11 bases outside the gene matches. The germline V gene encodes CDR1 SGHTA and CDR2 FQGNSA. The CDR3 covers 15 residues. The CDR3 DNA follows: TGTGCCAGCAGCCACCAAGCCGGGACTAGGGACGAGCAGTACTTC. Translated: CASSHQAGTRDEQYF. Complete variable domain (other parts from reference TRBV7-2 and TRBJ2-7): GAGVSQSPSNKVTEKGKDVELRCDPISGHTALYWYRQSLGQGLEFLIYFQGNSAPDKSGLPSDRFSAERTGGSVSTLTIQRTQQEDSAVYLCASSHQAGTRDEQYFGPGTRLTVT.

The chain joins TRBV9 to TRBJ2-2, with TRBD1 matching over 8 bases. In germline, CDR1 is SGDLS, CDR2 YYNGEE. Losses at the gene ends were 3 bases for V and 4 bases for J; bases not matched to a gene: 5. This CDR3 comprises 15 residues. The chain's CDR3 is CASSASGGVTGELFF. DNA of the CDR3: TGTGCCAGCAGCGCCTCAGGGGGCGTCACCGGGGAGCTGTTTTTT.

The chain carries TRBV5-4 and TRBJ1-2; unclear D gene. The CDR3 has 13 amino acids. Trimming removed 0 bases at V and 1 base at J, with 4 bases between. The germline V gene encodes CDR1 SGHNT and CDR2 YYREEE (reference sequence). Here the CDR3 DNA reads TGTGCCAGCAGCTTGGACAATAACTATGGCTACACCTTC. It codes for CASSLDNNYGYTF.

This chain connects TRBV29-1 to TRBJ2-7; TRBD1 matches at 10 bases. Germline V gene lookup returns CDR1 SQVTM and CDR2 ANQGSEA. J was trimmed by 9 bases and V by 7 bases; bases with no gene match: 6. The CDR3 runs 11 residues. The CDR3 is CSARTGGRQYF. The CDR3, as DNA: TGCAGCGCCCGGACAGGGGGAAGGCAGTACTTC.

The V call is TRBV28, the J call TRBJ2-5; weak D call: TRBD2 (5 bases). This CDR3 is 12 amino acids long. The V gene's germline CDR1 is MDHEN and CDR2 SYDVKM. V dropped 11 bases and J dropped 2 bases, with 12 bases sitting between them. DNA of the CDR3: TGTGCCGCTCGACGGGGTCAAGAGACCCAGTACTTC. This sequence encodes CAARRGQETQYF.

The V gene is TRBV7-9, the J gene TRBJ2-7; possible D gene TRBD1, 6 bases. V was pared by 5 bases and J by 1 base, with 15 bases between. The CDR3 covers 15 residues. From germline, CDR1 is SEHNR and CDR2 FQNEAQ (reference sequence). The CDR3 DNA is TGTGCCAGCAGCCCCCGGACAGACCTTTCCTACGAGCAGTACTTC. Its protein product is CASSPRTDLSYEQYF.

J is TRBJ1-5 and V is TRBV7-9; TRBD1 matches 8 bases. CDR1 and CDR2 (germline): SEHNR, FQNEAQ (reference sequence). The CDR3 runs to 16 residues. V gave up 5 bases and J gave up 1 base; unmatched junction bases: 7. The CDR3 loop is CASSVQGGSSNQPQHF. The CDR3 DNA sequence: TGTGCCAGCAGCGTACAGGGGGGGTCAAGCAATCAGCCCCAGCATTTT.

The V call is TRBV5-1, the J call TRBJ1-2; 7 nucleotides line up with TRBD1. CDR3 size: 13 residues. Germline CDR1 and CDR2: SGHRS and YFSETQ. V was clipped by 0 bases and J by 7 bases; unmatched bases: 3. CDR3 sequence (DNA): TGCGCCAGCAGCTTGGGACAGGGCACTGGCTACACCTTC. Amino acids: CASSLGQGTGYTF.